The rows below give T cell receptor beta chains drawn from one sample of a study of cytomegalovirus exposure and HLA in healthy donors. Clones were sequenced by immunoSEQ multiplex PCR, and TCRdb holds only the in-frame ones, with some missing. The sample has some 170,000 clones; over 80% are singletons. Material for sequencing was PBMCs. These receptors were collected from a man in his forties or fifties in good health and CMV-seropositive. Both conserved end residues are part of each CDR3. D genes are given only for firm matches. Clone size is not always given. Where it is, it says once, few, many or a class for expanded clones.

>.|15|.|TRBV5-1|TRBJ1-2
CASSLGDSGGSGYTF
TGCGCCAGCAGCCTCGGAGATTCGGGGGGCAGTGGCTACACCTTC
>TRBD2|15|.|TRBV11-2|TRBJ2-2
CASSRSGSNSGELFF
TGTGCCAGCAGCCGAAGCGGGAGTAACTCCGGGGAGCTGTTTTTT
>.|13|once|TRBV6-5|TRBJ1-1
CASSRDKNTEAFF
TGTGCCAGCAGCCGGGACAAGAACACTGAAGCTTTCTTT
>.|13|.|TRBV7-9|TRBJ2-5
CAGGGYRDETQYF
TGTGCCGGGGGGGGCTACAGGGATGAGACCCAGTACTTC
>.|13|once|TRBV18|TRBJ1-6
CASSPDRNSPLHF
TGTGCCAGCTCCCCGGACAGAAATTCACCCCTCCACTTT
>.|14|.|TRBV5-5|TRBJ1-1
CASNRRTDNTEAFF
TGTGCCAGCAACCGACGGACAGACAACACTGAAGCTTTCTTT
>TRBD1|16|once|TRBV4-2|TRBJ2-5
CASSQDGVGGLETQYF
TGTGCCAGCAGCCAAGATGGAGTAGGGGGCCTTGAGACCCAGTACTTC
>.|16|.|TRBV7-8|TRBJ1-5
CASSLQPGISNQPQHF
TGTGCCAGCAGCCTACAACCAGGGATTAGCAATCAGCCCCAGCATTTT
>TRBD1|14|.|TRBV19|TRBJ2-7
CASSTGQGRYEQYF
TGTGCCAGTAGTACCGGACAGGGGAGGTACGAGCAGTACTTC
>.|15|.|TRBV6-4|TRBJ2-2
CASGSGQGGTGELFF
TGTGCCAGCGGATCTGGACAGGGAGGGACCGGGGAGCTGTTTTTT
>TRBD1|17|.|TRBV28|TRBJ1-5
CASSLGTGEDLEQPQHF
TGTGCCAGCAGTTTAGGGACAGGGGAGGATCTCGAGCAGCCCCAGCATTTT
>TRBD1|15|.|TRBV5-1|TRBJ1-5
CASSPEAGGRQPQHF
TGCGCCAGCAGCCCTGAGGCAGGGGGCCGTCAGCCCCAGCATTTT
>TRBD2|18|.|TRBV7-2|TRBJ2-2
CASSLALAGGHSTGELFF
TGTGCCAGCAGCTTAGCGTTAGCGGGGGGGCATTCCACCGGGGAGCTGTTTTTT
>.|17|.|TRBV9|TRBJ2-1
CASSEGLRGSSYNEQFF
TGTGCCAGCAGCGAGGGCTTAAGGGGGAGCTCCTACAATGAGCAGTTCTTC
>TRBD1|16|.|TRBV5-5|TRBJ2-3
CASSLGGQGIPDTQYF
TGTGCCAGCAGCTTGGGGGGACAGGGAATTCCAGATACGCAGTATTTT
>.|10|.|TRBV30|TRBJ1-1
CAWGTWEAFF
TGTGCCTGGGGGACTTGGGAAGCTTTCTTT
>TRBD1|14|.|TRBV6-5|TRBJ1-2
CASSEDRAPYGYTF
TGTGCCAGCAGCGAGGACAGGGCTCCCTATGGCTACACCTTC
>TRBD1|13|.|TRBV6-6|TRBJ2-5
CASSDRGRETQYF
TGTGCCAGCTCCGACAGGGGACGAGAGACCCAGTACTTC
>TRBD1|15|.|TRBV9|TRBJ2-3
CASSKTGGGFDTQYF
TGTGCCAGCAGCAAGACAGGGGGCGGTTTTGATACGCAGTATTTT
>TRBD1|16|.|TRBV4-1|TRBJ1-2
CASSQAAQDRLYGYTF
TGCGCCAGCAGCCAGGCCGCCCAGGACAGGTTGTATGGCTACACCTTC
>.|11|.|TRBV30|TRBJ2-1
CAWGGGFEQFF
TGTGCCTGGGGTGGAGGGTTTGAGCAGTTCTTC
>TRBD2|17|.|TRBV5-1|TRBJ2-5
CASSLGLAGSIGETQYF
TGCGCCAGCAGCTTGGGTCTAGCGGGGTCGATTGGGGAGACCCAGTACTTC
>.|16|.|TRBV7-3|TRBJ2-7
CASSFIPPTDSYEQYF
TGTGCCAGCAGCTTTATTCCCCCGACAGATTCCTACGAGCAGTACTTC
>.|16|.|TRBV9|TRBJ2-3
CASSVGHRSNTDTQYF
TGTGCCAGCAGCGTCGGACACCGGTCGAACACAGATACGCAGTATTTT
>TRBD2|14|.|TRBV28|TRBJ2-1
CAVLRASGYNEQFF
TGTGCCGTCCTGCGGGCTAGCGGGTACAATGAGCAGTTCTTC
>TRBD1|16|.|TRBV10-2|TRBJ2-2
CASSEPGGRGTGELFF
TGCGCCAGCAGTGAACCCGGAGGCAGGGGGACCGGGGAGCTGTTTTTT
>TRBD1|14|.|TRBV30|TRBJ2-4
CAWSTGQGPNIQYF
TGTGCCTGGAGCACGGGACAGGGGCCGAACATTCAGTACTTC
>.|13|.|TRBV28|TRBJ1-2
CASRKQGTYGYTF
TGTGCCAGCAGGAAACAGGGTACCTATGGCTACACCTTC
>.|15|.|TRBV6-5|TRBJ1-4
CASALGGRFHEKLFF
TGTGCCAGCGCACTGGGGGGGCGGTTTCATGAAAAACTGTTTTTT
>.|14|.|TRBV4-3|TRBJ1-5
CASSQARVGQPQHF
TGCGCCAGCAGCCAAGCGAGGGTGGGACAGCCCCAGCATTTT
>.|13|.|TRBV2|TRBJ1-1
CASNLGPAAEAFF
TGTGCCAGCAACTTGGGCCCTGCCGCTGAAGCTTTCTTT
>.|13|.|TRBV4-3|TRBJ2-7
CASSQAVTYEQYF
TGCGCCAGCAGCCAAGCGGTTACCTACGAGCAGTACTTC
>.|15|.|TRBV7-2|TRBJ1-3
CASSLDRSPGNTIYF
TGTGCCAGCAGCTTGGACAGAAGCCCTGGAAACACCATATATTTT
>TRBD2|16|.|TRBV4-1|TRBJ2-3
CASSQRGGGVTDTQYF
TGCGCCAGCAGCCAGAGAGGCGGGGGAGTCACAGATACGCAGTATTTT
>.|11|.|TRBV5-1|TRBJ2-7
CASSLEDYKYF
TGCGCCAGCAGCTTGGAGGACTACAAGTACTTC
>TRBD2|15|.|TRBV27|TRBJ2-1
CASSILAGGYNEQFF
TGTGCCAGCAGCATCCTAGCGGGAGGTTACAATGAGCAGTTCTTC
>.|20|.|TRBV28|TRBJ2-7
CASTPRGQGRGTGGNGEQYF
TGTGCCAGCACACCTAGGGGACAAGGGCGGGGGACGGGAGGTAATGGCGAGCAGTACTTC
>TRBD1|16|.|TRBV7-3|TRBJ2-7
CASSLPNRGNPYEQYF
TGTGCCAGCAGCTTACCGAACAGGGGAAACCCCTACGAGCAGTACTTC
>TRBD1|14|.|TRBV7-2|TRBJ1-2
CASSPWYRGYGYTF
TGTGCCAGCAGCCCATGGTACAGGGGCTATGGCTACACCTTC
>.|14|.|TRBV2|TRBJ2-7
CASRFEALTYEQYF
TGTGCCAGCCGTTTTGAGGCGCTAACCTACGAGCAGTACTTC
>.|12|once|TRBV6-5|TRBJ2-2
CASSYEAGELFF
TGTGCCAGCAGTTACGAGGCCGGGGAGCTGTTTTTT
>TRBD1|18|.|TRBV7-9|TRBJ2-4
CASSSSQGAALAKNIQYF
TGTGCCAGCAGCTCTTCACAGGGGGCGGCCCTAGCCAAAAACATTCAGTACTTC